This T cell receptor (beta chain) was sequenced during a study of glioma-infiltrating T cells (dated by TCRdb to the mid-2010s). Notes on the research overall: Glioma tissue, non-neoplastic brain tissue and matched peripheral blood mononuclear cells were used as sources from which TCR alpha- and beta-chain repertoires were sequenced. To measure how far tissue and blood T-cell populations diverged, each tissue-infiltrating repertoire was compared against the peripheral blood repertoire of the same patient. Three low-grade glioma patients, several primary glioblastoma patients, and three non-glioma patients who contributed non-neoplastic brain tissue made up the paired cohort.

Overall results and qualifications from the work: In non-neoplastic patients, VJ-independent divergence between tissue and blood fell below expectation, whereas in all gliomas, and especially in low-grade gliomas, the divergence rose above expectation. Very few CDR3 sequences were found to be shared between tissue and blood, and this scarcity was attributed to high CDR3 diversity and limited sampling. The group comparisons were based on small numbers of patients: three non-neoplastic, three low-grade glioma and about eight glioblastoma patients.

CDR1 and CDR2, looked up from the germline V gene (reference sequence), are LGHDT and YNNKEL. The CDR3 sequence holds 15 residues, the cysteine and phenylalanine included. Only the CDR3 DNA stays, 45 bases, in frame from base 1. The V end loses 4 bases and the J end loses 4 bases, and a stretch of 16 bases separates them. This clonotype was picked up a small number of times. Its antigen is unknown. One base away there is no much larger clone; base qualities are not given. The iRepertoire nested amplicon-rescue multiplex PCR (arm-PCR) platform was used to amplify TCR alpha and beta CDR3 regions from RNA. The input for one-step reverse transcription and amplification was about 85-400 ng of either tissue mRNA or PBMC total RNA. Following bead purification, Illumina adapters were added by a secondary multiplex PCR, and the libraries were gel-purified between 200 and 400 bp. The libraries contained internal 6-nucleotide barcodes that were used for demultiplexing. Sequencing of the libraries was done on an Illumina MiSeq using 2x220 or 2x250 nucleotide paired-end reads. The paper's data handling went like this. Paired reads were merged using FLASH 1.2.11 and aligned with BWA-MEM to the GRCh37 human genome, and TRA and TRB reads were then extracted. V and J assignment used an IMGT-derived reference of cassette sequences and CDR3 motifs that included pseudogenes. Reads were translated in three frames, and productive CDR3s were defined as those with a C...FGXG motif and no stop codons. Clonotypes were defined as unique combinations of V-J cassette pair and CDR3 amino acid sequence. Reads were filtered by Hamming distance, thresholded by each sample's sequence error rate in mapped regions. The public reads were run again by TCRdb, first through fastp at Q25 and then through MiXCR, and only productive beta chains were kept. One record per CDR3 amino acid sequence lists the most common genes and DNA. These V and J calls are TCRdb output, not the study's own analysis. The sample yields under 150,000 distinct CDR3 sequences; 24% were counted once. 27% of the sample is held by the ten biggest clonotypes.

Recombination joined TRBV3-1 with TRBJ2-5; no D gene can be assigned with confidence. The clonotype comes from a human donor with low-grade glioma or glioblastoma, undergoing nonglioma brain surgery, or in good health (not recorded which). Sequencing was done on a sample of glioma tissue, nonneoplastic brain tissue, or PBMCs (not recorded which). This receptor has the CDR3 CASSLGGRPPETQYF. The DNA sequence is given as TGTGCCAGCAGCCTAGGCGGCCGGCCCCCAGAGACCCAGTACTTC.